This passage covers 18 T cell receptor beta chains from one sample sequenced in a study of response to subunit inactivated influenza vaccine. TCRdb redid the calling of the RT-PCR reads with MiXCR, one entry per CDR3 protein. The sample includes 700,000 to 900,000 distinct CDR3 sequences, roughly 20% of them seen just once. The sequenced sample was PBMCs from blood, obtained 4 to 6 days after vaccination. These receptors came from a man aged 45 to 65 who received an inactivated influenza vaccine.

This clonotype was counted only a few times. The chain carries TRBV4-2 and TRBJ2-1, with TRBD2 identical over 8 bases. There are 14 residues in the CDR3. CDR1 is LGHNA, CDR2 YNFKEQ, per germline. Germline trimming cut 4 bases from V and 4 bases from J; bases unmatched to any gene: 3. CDR3 loop: CASSPREGYNEQFF. The CDR3, as DNA: TGTGCCAGCAGCCCCCGGGAGGGTTACAATGAGCAGTTCTTC.

V gene TRBV7-2 combines with J gene TRBJ2-4, with D uncertain. There are 14 residues in the CDR3. The germline V and J ends were trimmed by 2 bases and 4 bases, with 9 bases remaining between them. CDR1 SGHTA and CDR2 FQGNSA come from the germline V gene. DNA of the CDR3: TGTGCCAGCAGCTTATTTTCCAGTAAAAACATTCAGTACTTC. This translates into CASSLFSSKNIQYF.

CDR3 in amino acids: CASSLDGVNSPLHF. The CDR3 DNA is TGCGCCAGCAGCTTGGATGGGGTTAATTCACCCCTCCACTTT. The V call is TRBV5-1, the J call TRBJ1-6; D is uncertain. Trimming shortened V by 0 bases and J by 6 bases, and 7 bases separated the two germline ends. The CDR3 loop spans 14 amino acids. Germline CDR1 is SGHRS and CDR2 is YFSETQ.

V and J are TRBV29-1 and TRBJ2-2; 10 nucleotides match TRBD1. The CDR3 loop spans 13 amino acids. V was clipped by 5 bases and J by 6 bases; unmatched bases: 3. The germline V gene has CDR1 SQVTM and CDR2 ANQGSEA. CDR3 loop: CSVSGQGAGELFF. The CDR3 bases are TGCAGCGTTAGCGGACAGGGGGCCGGGGAGCTGTTTTTT.

This clonotype turned up a few times. The chain carries TRBV20-1 and TRBJ2-3; the D is unclear. The CDR3 contains 15 residues. Germline-derived CDR1 and CDR2 are DFQATT and SNEGSKA (reference sequence). V lost 0 bases and J lost 0, with 10 bases in between. The CDR3 region is CSARDAGRSTDTQYF. DNA of the CDR3: TGCAGTGCTAGAGATGCCGGACGGAGCACAGATACGCAGTATTTT.

This clonotype has a handful of counts. This chain links TRBV3-1 with TRBJ2-1; D unresolved. The CDR3 extends over 14 amino acids. Trimming cost V 2 bases and J 5 bases, with 10 bases left between them. Germline loops: CDR1 LGHDT, CDR2 YNNKEL (reference sequence). CDR3 DNA sequence: TGTGCCAGCAGCCAAAATCCCCAGGACAATGAGCAGTTCTTC. Its protein product is CASSQNPQDNEQFF.

CDR3 DNA: TGTGCCATCTCTAAGACAGGGGGCTGGAGTTCACCCCTCCACTTT. Protein: CAISKTGGWSSPLHF. The V and J genes are TRBV7-2 and TRBJ1-6; 10 positions match TRBD1. With 10 bases clipped from V and 9 bases from J, the junction kept 12 bases outside the gene matches. Germline V gives CDR1 SGHTA, CDR2 FQGNSA. This CDR3 contains 15 residues.

This chain links TRBV5-1 with TRBJ1-6, with D possibly being TRBD1 (6 bases). Trimming took 0 bases from V and 12 from J, leaving 10 bases between them. Germline CDR1 and CDR2: SGHRS and YFSETQ. CDR3 length equals 13 residues. The CDR3 loop reads CASSLEGGLPLHF. The CDR3 DNA sequence: TGCGCCAGCAGCTTGGAAGGGGGATTACCCCTCCACTTT. The whole variable domain, remainder taken from reference TRBV5-1 and TRBJ1-6, is KAGVTQTPRYLIKTRGQQVTLSCSPISGHRSVSWYQQTPGQGLQFLFEYFSETQRNKGNFPGRFSGRQFSNSRSEMNVSTLELGDSALYLCASSLEGGLPLHFGNGTRLTVT.

This clonotype was seen more than once but under ten times. The V call is TRBV10-3, the J call TRBJ2-2; 12 bases align to TRBD2. Germline loops: CDR1 ENHRY, CDR2 SYGVKD. The CDR3 extends over 17 amino acids. The junction had 11 bases not matched to a gene; V was cut back by 7 bases and J by 5 bases. CDR3 amino acids: CAINPHGGTSGTGELFF. The CDR3 DNA is TGTGCCATCAACCCTCACGGGGGGACTAGCGGGACCGGGGAGCTGTTTTTT.

This chain joins TRBV12-3 or TRBV12-4 and TRBJ1-1, with D maybe TRBD1 (6 bases). Trimming pared 1 base from V and 8 bases from J, leaving 17 bases between. This CDR3 comprises 15 residues. The DNA of the CDR3 is TGTGCCAGCAGTTTAGATGGGGGCCCCAGGACCGAAGCTTTCTTT. As protein: CASSLDGGPRTEAFF.

V gene TRBV15 combines with J gene TRBJ2-7; D perhaps matches TRBD2 (6 bases). Per germline, CDR1 LNHNV and CDR2 YYDKDF (reference sequence). Deletions cut 6 bases from V and 1 base from J, with 13 bases between. CDR3 length equals 14 residues. CDR3 nucleotide sequence: TGTGCCACCAGGCCGGGAGAATTATCCTACGAGCAGTACTTC. Translating it yields CATRPGELSYEQYF.

In this sample, this clonotype turned up a few times. The gene calls are TRBV11-2 and TRBJ2-1; D might be TRBD2 (5 bases). The CDR3 consists of 16 residues. Germline-derived CDR1 and CDR2 are SGHAT and FQNNGV. V lost 3 bases, J lost 2 bases, and 14 bases lay in between. The CDR3 region is CASSLGVGTPYNEQFF. CDR3 nucleotides: TGTGCCAGCAGCTTGGGAGTGGGCACACCCTACAATGAGCAGTTCTTC.

The chain joins TRBV6-1 to TRBJ2-7; no firm D call. V lost 7 bases and J lost 4, with 14 bases in between. The CDR3 has 13 amino acids. Per the germline V gene, CDR1 is MNHNS and CDR2 is SASEGT. In DNA form, the CDR3 reads TGTGCCAGCACCCAAGGGCCGGTTTACGAGCAGTACTTC. Protein: CASTQGPVYEQYF.

There are many counts of this clonotype. The CDR3 DNA reads TGCAGTGCTAGCGGGGGGGCCTTGTATACGCAGTATTTT. Translated, it gives CSASGGALYTQYF. The chain is built from TRBV20-1 and TRBJ2-3; TRBD2 matches at 8 bases. This CDR3 region has 13 residues. Germline assignment: CDR1 DFQATT and CDR2 SNEGSKA (reference sequence). J was trimmed by 7 bases and V by 3 bases; bases with no gene match: 6.

This clonotype was observed a handful of times. V usage is TRBV4-1 and J usage is TRBJ2-7, with D perhaps TRBD2 (5 bases). Germline CDR1 and CDR2: MGHRA and YSYEKL. Trimming pared 9 bases from V and 6 bases from J, leaving 18 bases between. The CDR3 is 13 amino acids. CDR3 DNA sequence: TGCGCCAGTTCCGGGGAACTAGAGCGCGAGCAGTACTTC. The encoded protein is CASSGELEREQYF.

There are a few counts of this clonotype. The rearrangement joins TRBV7-2 to TRBJ2-1; no reliable D call. Deletions cut 4 bases from V and 0 bases from J, with 13 bases between. The CDR3 is 16 amino acids. Looked up from germline, CDR1 is SGHTA and CDR2 is FQGNSA. The CDR3 here is CASSWNGPTSYNEQFF. The CDR3, as DNA: TGTGCCAGCAGCTGGAACGGGCCCACCTCCTACAATGAGCAGTTCTTC.

This clonotype was seen more than once but under ten times. The CDR3 here is CASSGLAGEYEQYF. For the CDR3, the DNA is TGTGCCAGCTCAGGACTAGCGGGAGAGTACGAGCAGTACTTC. The V and J genes are TRBV18 and TRBJ2-7; 13 positions match TRBD2. The V segment lost 5 bases and the J segment 4 bases; nucleotides outside the gene matches: 2. CDR1 is KGHSH, CDR2 LQKENI, per germline. The CDR3 contains 14 residues.

At least ten counts were recorded for this clonotype. The chain uses TRBV20-1 and TRBJ2-1; 8 positions match TRBD1. Germline V lookup: CDR1 DFQATT, CDR2 SNEGSKA (reference sequence). The CDR3 contains 15 residues. The CDR3 region has the DNA TGCAATAAGGGGGTGTGTGGCAGGGGGCTCAATGAGCAGTTCTTC. Amino acids: CNKGVCGRGLNEQFF.